These T cell receptor beta chains were read from a single sample in a study of T cell responses to AZD1222 COVID-19 vaccine. Some clones are missing from TCRdb's copy, which holds only in-frame ones; the method was immunoSEQ multiplex PCR. Of about 92,000 clones listed, roughly 93% are singletons. The specimen was peripheral blood, collected on day 0 of AZD1222 vaccination. Receptor source: an adult in good health. CDR3s include the opening cysteine and the closing phenylalanine or tryptophan. The D gene is left open where the match is weak. Clone size appears in some rows only: once, few, many, or a class for an expanded clone.

clone_size j_call v_call d_call cdr3_aa cdr3_nt
- TRBJ2-7 TRBV7-3 - CASSLSRGYEQYF TGTGCCAGCAGCTTAAGCAGGGGATACGAGCAGTACTTC
- TRBJ2-1 TRBV7-8 TRBD1 CASSLWDSQGQFF TGTGCCAGCAGCCTATGGGACAGCCAGGGGCAGTTCTTC
- TRBJ1-5 TRBV7-2 TRBD1 CASSLDRGSNQPQHF TGTGCCAGCAGCTTAGACAGGGGTAGCAATCAGCCCCAGCATTTT
- TRBJ1-1 TRBV10-2 TRBD1 CATNVDRATEAFF TGCGCCACCAATGTCGACAGGGCAACTGAAGCTTTCTTT
- TRBJ2-7 TRBV29-1 TRBD2 CSVCAGTSSSYEQYF TGCAGCGTATGTGCCGGGACTAGCAGCTCCTACGAGCAGTACTTC
- TRBJ2-1 TRBV5-1 - CASSSGLGGDEQFF TGCGCCAGCAGCTCAGGGCTGGGAGGAGATGAGCAGTTCTTC
- TRBJ1-1 TRBV6-5 TRBD1 CASSPPDRGVEAFF TGTGCCAGCAGTCCCCCGGACAGGGGGGTTGAAGCTTTCTTT
- TRBJ1-2 TRBV18 - CASSPQSYGYTF TGTGCCAGCTCACCACAAAGTTATGGCTACACCTTC
- TRBJ1-6 TRBV5-6 TRBD1 CASSLVGQGGSPLHF TGTGCCAGCAGCTTGGTGGGACAGGGTGGTTCACCCCTCCACTTT
few TRBJ2-7 TRBV5-1 TRBD1 CASSWDRTYEQYF TGCGCCAGCAGCTGGGACAGGACCTACGAGCAGTACTTC
- TRBJ1-2 TRBV5-1 - CASSLDRIYGYTF TGCGCCAGCAGCTTGGACAGGATATATGGCTACACCTTC
- TRBJ1-6 TRBV4-3 - CASSQAPEDSPLHF TGCGCCAGCAGCCAAGCCCCCGAAGATTCACCCCTCCACTTT
- TRBJ2-7 TRBV27 - CASSRGPISYEQYF TGTGCCAGCAGTAGAGGGCCTATATCGTACGAGCAGTACTTC
- TRBJ1-1 TRBV5-4 - CASSASRNTEAFF TGTGCCAGCAGCGCTAGCAGGAACACTGAAGCTTTCTTT
- TRBJ1-4 TRBV30 - CAWQESNEKLFF TGTGCCTGGCAGGAGTCCAATGAAAAACTGTTTTTT
- TRBJ2-7 TRBV7-6 - CASSSGQRGPLTYEQYF TGTGCCAGCAGCTCCGGCCAACGGGGGCCCCTAACCTACGAGCAGTACTTC
- TRBJ2-2 TRBV3-1/TRBV3-2 - CASSQESGAGELFF TGTGCCAGCAGCCAAGAATCAGGGGCTGGGGAGCTGTTTTTT
- TRBJ1-1 TRBV9 - CASTARTVMNTEAFF TGTGCCAGCACTGCAAGGACAGTCATGAACACTGAAGCTTTCTTT
- TRBJ2-2 TRBV9 - CASSVGAALNTGELFF TGTGCCAGCAGCGTGGGCGCAGCCCTAAATACCGGGGAGCTGTTTTTT
- TRBJ2-7 TRBV9 - CASSVGSGVTYEQYF TGTGCCAGCAGCGTAGGTTCCGGTGTGACCTACGAGCAGTACTTC
- TRBJ1-1 TRBV4-3 TRBD1 CASSQRTGMNTEAFF TGCGCCAGCAGCCAAAGGACAGGGATGAACACTGAAGCTTTCTTT
- TRBJ1-1 TRBV12-3/TRBV12-4 TRBD1 CASSPLDRGEAFF TGTGCCAGCAGTCCGCTGGACAGGGGTGAAGCTTTCTTT
- TRBJ2-5 TRBV3-1/TRBV3-2 TRBD2 CASSQDLGGGETQYF TGTGCCAGCAGCCAAGATTTGGGCGGGGGGGAGACCCAGTACTTC
- TRBJ2-1 TRBV7-3 TRBD1 CASSPNRGSYNEQFF TGTGCCAGCAGCCCGAACAGGGGTTCCTACAATGAGCAGTTCTTC
- TRBJ1-5 TRBV7-2 TRBD1 CASSLRQGNQPQHF TGTGCCAGCAGCCTAAGACAGGGGAATCAGCCCCAGCATTTT
- TRBJ2-3 TRBV3-1/TRBV3-2 TRBD1 CASSRIQGGSTDTQYF TGTGCCAGCAGCCGAATACAGGGGGGAAGCACAGATACGCAGTATTTT
- TRBJ2-1 TRBV5-1 TRBD2 CASSFGAGGSSYNEQFF TGCGCCAGCAGCTTCGGAGCGGGGGGAAGCTCCTACAATGAGCAGTTCTTC